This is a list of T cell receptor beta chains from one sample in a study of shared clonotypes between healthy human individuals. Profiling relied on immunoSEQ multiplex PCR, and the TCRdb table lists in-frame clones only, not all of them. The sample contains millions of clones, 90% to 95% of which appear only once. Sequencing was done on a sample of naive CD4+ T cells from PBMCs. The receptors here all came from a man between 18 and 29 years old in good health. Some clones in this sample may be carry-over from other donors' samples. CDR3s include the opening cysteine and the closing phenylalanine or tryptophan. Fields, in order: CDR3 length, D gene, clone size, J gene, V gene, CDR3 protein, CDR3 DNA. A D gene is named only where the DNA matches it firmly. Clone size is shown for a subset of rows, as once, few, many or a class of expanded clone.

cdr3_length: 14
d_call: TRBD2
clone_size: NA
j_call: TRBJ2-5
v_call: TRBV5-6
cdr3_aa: CASSLTSGQETQYF
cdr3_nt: TGTGCCAGCAGCTTGACTAGCGGACAAGAGACCCAGTACTTC

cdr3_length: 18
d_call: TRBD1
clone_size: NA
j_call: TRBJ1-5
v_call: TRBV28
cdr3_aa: CASRDPGDSYLSNQPQHF
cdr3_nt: TGTGCCAGCAGAGACCCTGGGGACAGTTATCTTAGCAATCAGCCCCAGCATTTT

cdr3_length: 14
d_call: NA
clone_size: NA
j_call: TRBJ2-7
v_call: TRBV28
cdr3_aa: CASSRGGDFGEQYF
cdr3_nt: TGTGCCAGCAGCAGAGGGGGTGATTTCGGGGAGCAGTACTTC

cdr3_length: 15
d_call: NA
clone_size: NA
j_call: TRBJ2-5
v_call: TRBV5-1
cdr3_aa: CASSSGTQRWETQYF
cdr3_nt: TGCGCCAGCAGCTCAGGGACCCAGAGGTGGGAGACCCAGTACTTC

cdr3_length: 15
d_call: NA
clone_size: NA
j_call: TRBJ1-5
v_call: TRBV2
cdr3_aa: CASSRNSDSNQPQHF
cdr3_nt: TGTGCCAGCAGCCGAAACTCGGACAGCAATCAGCCCCAGCATTTT

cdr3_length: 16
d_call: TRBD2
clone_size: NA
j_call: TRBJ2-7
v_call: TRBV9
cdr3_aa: CASSVVPSAGVHEQYF
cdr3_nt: TGTGCCAGCAGCGTAGTTCCCTCAGCGGGAGTCCACGAGCAGTACTTC

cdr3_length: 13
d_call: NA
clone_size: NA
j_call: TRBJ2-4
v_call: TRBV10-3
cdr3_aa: CAIRVEGEDIQYF
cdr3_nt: TGTGCCATCAGGGTGGAGGGAGAGGACATTCAGTACTTC

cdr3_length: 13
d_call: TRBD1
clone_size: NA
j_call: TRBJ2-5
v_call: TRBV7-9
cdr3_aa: CASSPRGKETQYF
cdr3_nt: TGTGCCAGCAGCCCCAGGGGGAAAGAGACCCAGTACTTC

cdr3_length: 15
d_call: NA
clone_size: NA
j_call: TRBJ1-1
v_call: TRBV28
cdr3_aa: CASHDSGGRVDEAFF
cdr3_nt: TGTGCCAGTCACGACTCGGGGGGCAGGGTTGATGAAGCTTTCTTT

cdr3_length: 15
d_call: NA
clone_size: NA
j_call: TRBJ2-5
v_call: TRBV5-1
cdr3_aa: CASSLAGRGDETQYF
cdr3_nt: TGCGCCAGCAGCTTGGCGGGCCGCGGCGATGAGACCCAGTACTTC

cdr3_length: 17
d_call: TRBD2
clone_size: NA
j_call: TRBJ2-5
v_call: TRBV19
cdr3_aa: CASSGRGTSGRAGTQYF
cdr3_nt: TGTGCCAGTAGTGGCCGCGGGACTAGCGGGAGGGCCGGGACCCAGTACTTC

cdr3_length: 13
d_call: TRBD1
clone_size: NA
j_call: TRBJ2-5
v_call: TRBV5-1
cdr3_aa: CASSPTGYETQYF
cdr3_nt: TGCGCCAGCAGCCCGACAGGGTACGAGACCCAGTACTTC

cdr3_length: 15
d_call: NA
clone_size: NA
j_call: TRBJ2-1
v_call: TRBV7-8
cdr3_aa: CASSLGSLSYNEQFF
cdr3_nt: TGTGCCAGCAGCTTAGGCTCTCTTTCCTACAATGAGCAGTTCTTC

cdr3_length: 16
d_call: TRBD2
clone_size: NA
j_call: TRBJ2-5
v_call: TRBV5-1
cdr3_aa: CASSSPKAGGLETQYF
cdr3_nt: TGCGCCAGCAGCTCCCCGAAAGCGGGAGGGCTCGAGACCCAGTACTTC

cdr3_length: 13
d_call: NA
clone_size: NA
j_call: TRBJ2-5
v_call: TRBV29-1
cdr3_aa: CSSGTPVQETQYF
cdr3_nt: TGCAGCTCAGGGACACCGGTCCAAGAGACCCAGTACTTC

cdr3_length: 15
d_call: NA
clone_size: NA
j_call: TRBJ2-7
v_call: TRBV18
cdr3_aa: CASSPFGGSGNEQYF
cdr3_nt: TGTGCCAGCTCACCCTTTGGGGGGTCCGGGAACGAGCAGTACTTC

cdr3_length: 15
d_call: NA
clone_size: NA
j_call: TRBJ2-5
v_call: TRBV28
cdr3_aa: CASKGVTPVAETQYF
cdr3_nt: TGTGCCAGCAAGGGGGTCACCCCGGTGGCGGAGACCCAGTACTTC

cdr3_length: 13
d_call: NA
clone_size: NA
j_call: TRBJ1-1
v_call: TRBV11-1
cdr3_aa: CASSSWGATEAFF
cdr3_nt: TGTGCCAGCAGCTCCTGGGGAGCGACTGAAGCTTTCTTT

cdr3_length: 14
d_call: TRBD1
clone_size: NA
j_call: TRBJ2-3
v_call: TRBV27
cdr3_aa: CASRSDRVMDTQYF
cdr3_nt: TGTGCCAGCAGATCAGACAGGGTAATGGATACGCAGTATTTT

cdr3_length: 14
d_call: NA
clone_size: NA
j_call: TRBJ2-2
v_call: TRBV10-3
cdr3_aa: CAIHGQPRAGELFF
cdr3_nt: TGTGCCATCCACGGACAGCCTCGGGCCGGGGAGCTGTTTTTT

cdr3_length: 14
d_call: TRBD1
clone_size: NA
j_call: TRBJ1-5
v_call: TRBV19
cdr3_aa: CASSWGQGIQPQHF
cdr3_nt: TGTGCCAGTAGTTGGGGACAGGGGATTCAGCCCCAGCATTTT

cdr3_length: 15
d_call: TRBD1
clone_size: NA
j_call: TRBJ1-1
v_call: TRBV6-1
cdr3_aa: CASTQQGDWGTEAFF
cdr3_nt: TGTGCCAGCACCCAACAGGGGGATTGGGGCACTGAAGCTTTCTTT

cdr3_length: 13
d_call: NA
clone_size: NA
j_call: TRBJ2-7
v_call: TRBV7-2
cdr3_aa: CASRGAESYEQYF
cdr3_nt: TGTGCCAGCAGGGGAGCGGAAAGCTACGAGCAGTACTTC

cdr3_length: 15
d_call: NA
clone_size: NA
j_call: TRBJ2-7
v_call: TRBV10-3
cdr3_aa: CAISDPGQGGYEQYF
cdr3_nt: TGTGCCATCAGTGATCCGGGCCAAGGGGGCTACGAGCAGTACTTC

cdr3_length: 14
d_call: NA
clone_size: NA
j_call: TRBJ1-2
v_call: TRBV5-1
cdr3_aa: CASSGDPSGYGYTF
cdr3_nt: TGCGCCAGCAGCGGGGACCCCAGCGGCTATGGCTACACCTTC

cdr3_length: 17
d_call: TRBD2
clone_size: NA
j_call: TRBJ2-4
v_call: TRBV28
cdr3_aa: CASSSAGRDGSKNIQYF
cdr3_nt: TGTGCCAGCAGTTCGGCGGGGAGGGACGGGTCCAAAAACATTCAGTACTTC

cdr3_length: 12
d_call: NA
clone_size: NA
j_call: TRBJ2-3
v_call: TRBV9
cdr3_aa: CASSVFEDTQYF
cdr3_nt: TGTGCCAGCAGCGTCTTCGAAGATACGCAGTATTTT

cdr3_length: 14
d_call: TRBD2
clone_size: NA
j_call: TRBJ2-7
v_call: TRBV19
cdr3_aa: CASSLTGGRAEQYF
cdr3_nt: TGTGCCAGTAGTCTGACGGGAGGCCGAGCCGAGCAGTACTTC

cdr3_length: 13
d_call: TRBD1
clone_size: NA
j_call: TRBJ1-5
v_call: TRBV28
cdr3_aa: CASRRQGRQPQHF
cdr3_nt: TGTGCCAGCAGAAGACAGGGGCGGCAGCCCCAGCATTTT

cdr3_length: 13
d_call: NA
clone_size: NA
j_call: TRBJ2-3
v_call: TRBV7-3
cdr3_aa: CASSLTELGTQYF
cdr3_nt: TGTGCCAGCAGCCTAACCGAATTAGGTACGCAGTATTTT

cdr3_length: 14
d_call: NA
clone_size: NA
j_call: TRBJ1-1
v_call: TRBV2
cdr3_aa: CASRNSAATEVAFF
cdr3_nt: TGTGCCAGCAGGAATAGCGCCGCAACCGAGGTGGCTTTCTTT

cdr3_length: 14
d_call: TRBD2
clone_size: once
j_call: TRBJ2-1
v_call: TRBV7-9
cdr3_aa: CASQLADSYNEQFF
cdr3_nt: TGTGCCAGTCAACTAGCGGACTCCTACAATGAGCAGTTCTTC

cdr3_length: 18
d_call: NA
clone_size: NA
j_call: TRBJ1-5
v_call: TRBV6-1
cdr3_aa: CASSEAEFRQRLNQPQHF
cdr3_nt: TGTGCCAGCAGTGAGGCTGAGTTTCGACAGAGACTCAATCAGCCCCAGCATTTT

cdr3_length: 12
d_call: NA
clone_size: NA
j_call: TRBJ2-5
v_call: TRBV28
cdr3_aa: CASSPGQETQYF
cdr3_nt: TGTGCCAGCAGCCCGGGGCAAGAGACCCAGTACTTC

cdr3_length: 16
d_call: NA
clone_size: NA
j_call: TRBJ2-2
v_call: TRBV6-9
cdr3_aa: CASSPFAPRNTGELFF
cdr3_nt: TGTGCCAGCAGCCCATTTGCCCCGCGAAACACCGGGGAGCTGTTTTTT

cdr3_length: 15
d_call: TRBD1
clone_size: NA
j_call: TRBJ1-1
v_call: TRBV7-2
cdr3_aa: CASREQGAMNTEAFF
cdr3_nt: TGTGCCAGCAGGGAACAGGGGGCGATGAACACTGAAGCTTTCTTT

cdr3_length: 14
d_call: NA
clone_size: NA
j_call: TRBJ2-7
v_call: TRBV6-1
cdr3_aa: CASKVGRVLREQYF
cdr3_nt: TGTGCCAGCAAAGTTGGCAGGGTCCTACGGGAGCAGTACTTC

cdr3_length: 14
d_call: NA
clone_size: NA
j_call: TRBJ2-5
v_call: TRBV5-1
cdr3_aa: CASSLGGEQETQYF
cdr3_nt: TGCGCCAGCAGCTTGGGGGGCGAGCAAGAGACCCAGTACTTC

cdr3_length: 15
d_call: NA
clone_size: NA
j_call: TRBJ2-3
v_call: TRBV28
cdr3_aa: CASSLGGSYTDTQYF
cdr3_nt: TGTGCCAGCAGTTTAGGGGGCAGCTACACAGATACGCAGTATTTT

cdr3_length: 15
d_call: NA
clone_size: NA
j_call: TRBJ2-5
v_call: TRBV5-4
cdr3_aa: CASSLSGQRALAQYF
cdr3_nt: TGTGCCAGCAGCTTGTCCGGCCAGCGTGCGTTGGCCCAGTACTTC

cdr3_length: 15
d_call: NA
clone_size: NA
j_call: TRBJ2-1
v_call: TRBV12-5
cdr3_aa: CASGFGTTSYNEQFF
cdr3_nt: TGTGCTAGTGGTTTTGGTACTACTTCTTACAATGAGCAGTTCTTC

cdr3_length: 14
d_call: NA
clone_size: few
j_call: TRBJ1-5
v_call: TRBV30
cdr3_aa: CAFTDTNSNQPQHF
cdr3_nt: TGTGCCTTCACGGACACAAACAGCAATCAGCCCCAGCATTTT

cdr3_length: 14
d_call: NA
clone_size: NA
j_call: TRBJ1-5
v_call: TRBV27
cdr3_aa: CASSFWGGGQPQHF
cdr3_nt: TGTGCCAGCAGTTTTTGGGGCGGAGGTCAGCCCCAGCATTTT

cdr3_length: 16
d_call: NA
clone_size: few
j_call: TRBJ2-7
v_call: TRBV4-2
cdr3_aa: CASSQDLSGPYYEQYF
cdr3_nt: TGTGCCAGCAGCCAAGATCTCTCGGGACCCTACTACGAGCAGTACTTC